These 18 T cell receptor beta chains originate from one sample sequenced in a study of regulatory and conventional T cells in RAG deficiency. Produced via immunoSEQ multiplex PCR; TCRdb's table is partial and in-frame only. The sample records under 20,000 clones, roughly 86% being singletons. Regulatory T cells were sorted from blood as CD4+ CD25-high CD127-low cells. The data were also submitted as part of a second study, on regulatory T cells. As that study records: The PCR used 52 TRBV and 13 TRBJ primers.

Input material: Tregs sorted from blood. The source of these receptors is a human donor in good health.

The sample holds one count of this clone. The chain employs TRBV6-1 and TRBJ2-7; D remains unclear. Germline values: CDR1 MNHNS, CDR2 SASEGT. V was pared by 2 bases and J by 5 bases, with 19 bases between. The CDR3 contains 16 residues. The CDR3 loop is CASSELKGSSVHEQYF. The CDR3 nucleotides read TGTGCCAGCAGTGAATTGAAGGGCTCGAGCGTCCACGAGCAGTACTTC.

For this clone: Sequence at one end of the junction differs from germline and may be a read error. The genes are TRBV18 and TRBJ1-1, with D possibly matching TRBD1 (6 bases). CDR1 and CDR2 from the germline V gene are KGHSH and LQKENI. The CDR3 is 18 residues long. As DNA, the CDR3 is TGTGTCAGCTCATTAACGACGGTTACCAGGGGCAGGGGCACTGAAGCTTTCTTT. Translation: CVSSLTTVTRGRGTEAFF.

The rearrangement links TRBV5-1 to TRBJ1-2; 10 positions match TRBD1. J gave up 3 bases and V 4 bases, and 0 bases lay outside the gene matches. This CDR3 is built from 13 residues. Germline V gene data show CDR1 as SGHRS and CDR2 as YFSETQ. CDR3 sequence (DNA): TGCGCCAGCAGCGGGACAGGGGACTATGGCTACACCTTC. This codes for CASSGTGDYGYTF.

This sequence joins TRBV18 and TRBJ1-4, with TRBD1 identical over 7 bases. The V gene end was trimmed by 5 bases and the J gene end by 3 bases; junction bases not matched to a gene: 6. The CDR3 has 15 residues. Germline V lookup: CDR1 KGHSH, CDR2 LQKENI. CDR3 amino acids: CASSSQGWANEKLFF. CDR3 bases: TGTGCCAGCTCATCACAGGGGTGGGCTAATGAAAAACTGTTTTTT.

This clone was observed once. The chain links TRBV6-6 to TRBJ1-1; tentative D call: TRBD1 (6 bases). From germline, CDR1 is MNHNY and CDR2 SVGAGI (reference sequence). V lost 2 bases and J 0 bases, leaving 13 bases between the germline ends. This CDR3 has 16 residues. The CDR3 here is CASSYQGSGVNTEAFF. Here the CDR3 DNA reads TGTGCCAGCAGTTACCAGGGGTCGGGGGTGAACACTGAAGCTTTCTTT.

The chain uses TRBV7-9 and TRBJ2-4; D may be TRBD1 (6 bases). Trimming took off 3 bases at V and 11 bases at J, with 11 bases between the two ends. The CDR3 is 12 amino acids. Germline V lookup: CDR1 SEHNR, CDR2 FQNEAQ (reference sequence). The CDR3 loop is CASSFPRGLQYF. The CDR3 DNA follows: TGTGCCAGCAGCTTCCCCAGGGGCCTTCAGTACTTC.

The chain recombines TRBV6-5 with TRBJ1-1; weak D call: TRBD1 (6 bases). Trimming stripped 7 bases from V and 4 bases from J, with 16 bases between. The germline V gene encodes CDR1 MNHEY and CDR2 SVGAGI. The CDR3 extends over 14 amino acids. The CDR3 region has the DNA TGTGCCAGCAACATTAACAGGGTAGGCACTGAAGCTTTCTTT. As protein: CASNINRVGTEAFF.

This chain joins TRBV7-9 and TRBJ1-1; 7 bases fit TRBD1. CDR3 length equals 13 residues. V lost 5 bases and J lost 11; bases outside the gene matches: 11. The germline V gene encodes CDR1 SEHNR and CDR2 FQNEAQ (reference sequence). CDR3 loop: CASSRAPETGAFF. Written as DNA, the CDR3 is TGTGCCAGCAGCCGAGCTCCCGAGACAGGGGCTTTCTTT.

This clone was seen just once. V usage is TRBV27 and J usage is TRBJ1-5; D not resolved. V was clipped by 4 bases and J by 0 bases, with 13 bases between them. The CDR3 spans 16 residues. Germline V gene sequence: CDR1 MNHEY, CDR2 SMNVEV (reference sequence). CDR3 bases: TGTGCCAGCAGTTCCCTATCGGGGATTAGCAATCAGCCCCAGCATTTT. This codes for CASSSLSGISNQPQHF.

This clone was seen more than once but under ten times. The rearrangement uses TRBV2 and TRBJ1-1, with D tentatively TRBD1 (6 bases). CDR3 length: 13 amino acids. Trimming stripped 6 bases from V and 5 bases from J, with 13 bases between. From germline, CDR1 is SNHLY and CDR2 FYNNEI. The CDR3 nucleotides are TGTGCCAGCAGAATCAACAGGGCGACTGAAGCTTTCTTT. Translation: CASRINRATEAFF.

Note on this clone: Sequence at one end of the junction differs from germline and may be a read error. This chain uses TRBV30 with TRBJ1-2; TRBD1 aligns across 7 bases. Germline V gene sequence: CDR1 GTSNPN, CDR2 SVGIG (reference sequence). There are 14 residues in the CDR3. The CDR3 DNA sequence: TGTGCCGGGAGTGAGACACAGGGGTGGGGGGGCTACACCTTC. Translation gives CAGSETQGWGGYTF.

The chain carries TRBV19 and TRBJ1-2, with 9 positions matching TRBD1. Germline loops: CDR1 LNHDA, CDR2 SQIVND (reference sequence). The length of the CDR3 is 16 residues. V shed 6 bases and J 3 bases; nucleotides not matched to a gene: 11. Here the CDR3 reads CASRGTGGRWDYGYTF. The CDR3 DNA sequence: TGTGCCAGTAGGGGAACAGGGGGCCGGTGGGACTATGGCTACACCTTC.

The V and J genes are TRBV5-1 and TRBJ2-5; 15 nucleotides line up with TRBD2. Looked up from germline, CDR1 is SGHRS and CDR2 is YFSETQ. Trimming cost V 3 bases and J 1 base; bases outside gene matches: 4. The CDR3 is 17 amino acids. The chain's CDR3 is CASSSGLAGGIQETQYF. The DNA for the CDR3 is TGCGCCAGCAGCTCGGGACTAGCGGGGGGTATCCAAGAGACCCAGTACTTC.

V gene TRBV28 combines with J gene TRBJ1-5; D unclear. V gave up 1 base and J gave up 5 bases, with 0 bases separating them. CDR1 MDHEN and CDR2 SYDVKM come from the germline V gene. The CDR3 covers 11 residues. The DNA of the CDR3 is TGTGCCAGCAGTTTATATCAGCCCCAGCATTTT. Its protein is CASSLYQPQHF.

The CDR3 here is CASRGLAVTYEQYF. CDR3 in DNA: TGTGCCAGCAGGGGACTAGCGGTCACCTACGAGCAGTACTTC. V gene TRBV28 combines with J gene TRBJ2-7; TRBD2 agrees at 11 bases. Per the germline V gene, CDR1 is MDHEN and CDR2 is SYDVKM. V gave up 6 bases and J gave up 2 bases; unmatched junction bases: 3. The CDR3 is 14 amino acids.

V gene TRBV28 combines with J gene TRBJ1-5, with TRBD1 matching 8 bases. After removal of 3 bases from V and 6 bases from J, the junction contained 13 bases not matched to a gene. Germline loops: CDR1 MDHEN, CDR2 SYDVKM. The CDR3 spans 17 residues. The CDR3 DNA reads as TGTGCCAGCAGTTTCTGGAGTCAGGGGGCAGGGGGTCAGCCCCAGCATTTT. Protein: CASSFWSQGAGGQPQHF.

The chain combines TRBV19 with TRBJ1-2; a weak D match, TRBD1 (6 bases). This CDR3 comprises 13 residues. Trimming pared 9 bases from V and 6 bases from J, leaving 17 bases between. Germline loops: CDR1 LNHDA, CDR2 SQIVND (reference sequence). DNA for the CDR3: TGTGCCAGCCAAACTAACAGGGTAAATGGCTACACCTTC. Residues: CASQTNRVNGYTF. Drawing the rest from reference TRBV19 and TRBJ1-2, the complete variable domain is DGGITQSPKYLFRKEGQNVTLSCEQNLNHDAMYWYRQDPGQGLRLIYYSQIVNDFQKGDIAEGYSVSREKKESFPLTVTSAQKNPTAFYLCASQTNRVNGYTFGSGTRLTVV.

This chain connects TRBV7-6 to TRBJ2-5; D might be TRBD1 or TRBD2, each matching 5 bases. This CDR3 spans 14 amino acids. Germline V gene sequence: CDR1 SGHVS, CDR2 FNYEAQ. V was cut by 5 bases and J by 11 bases, with 21 bases left in between. This CDR3 reads CASSPRWALGEQYF. The CDR3 DNA reads as TGTGCCAGCAGCCCTAGATGGGCGTTGGGGGAGCAGTACTTC.